These T cell receptor beta chains were read from a single sample in a study of blood T cell repertoires in COVID-19. Only in-frame clones appear in the TCRdb table, and some are missing; sequencing was by immunoSEQ multiplex PCR. Among approximately 220,000 clones listed, 83% were seen once. What was sequenced was PBMCs or T cells enriched from blood (not recorded which). All receptors come from a woman aged 50 to 65 who had been exposed to COVID-19. The CDR3 runs from the conserved cysteine through the conserved F or W. Each record gives: J gene, V gene, D gene, clone size, CDR3 DNA, CDR3 protein. A D gene is named only where the DNA matches it firmly. Not all rows give a size; the values are once, few, many and, for expanded clones, a class.

J: TRBJ1-6; V: TRBV6-5; D: NA; size: NA; DNA: TGTGCCAGCAGTTACTCTGCGGGCGGCGAAGGTTCACCCCTCCACTTT; CDR3: CASSYSAGGEGSPLHF
J: TRBJ2-5; V: TRBV5-1; D: NA; size: NA; DNA: TGCGCCAGCAGCCCGGAGACTCAAGAGACCCAGTACTTC; CDR3: CASSPETQETQYF
J: TRBJ2-1; V: TRBV5-4; D: TRBD2; size: NA; DNA: TGTGCCAGCAGCTTGTACGGCGGGGGGCGAATGAATGAGCAGTTCTTC; CDR3: CASSLYGGGRMNEQFF
J: TRBJ1-3; V: TRBV5-6; D: NA; size: NA; DNA: TGTGCCAGCAGCTTTGCCGGGGGAAACACCATATATTTT; CDR3: CASSFAGGNTIYF
J: TRBJ1-1; V: TRBV3-1/TRBV3-2; D: NA; size: medium-sized; DNA: TGTGCCAGCAGCCAAGTAGGCGGGGGGCGAACTGAAGCTTTCTTT; CDR3: CASSQVGGGRTEAFF
J: TRBJ2-7; V: TRBV4-2; D: NA; size: NA; DNA: TGTGCCAGCAGCCAAGTTGCGACCGAGGGCCCGCGAGCGGGTGAGCAGTACTTC; CDR3: CASSQVATEGPRAGEQYF
J: TRBJ1-2; V: TRBV5-1; D: NA; size: NA; DNA: TGCGCCAGCAGCCCCGATGGGCAGGGAAGCCGAGTCTATGGCTACACCTTC; CDR3: CASSPDGQGSRVYGYTF
J: TRBJ1-3; V: TRBV28; D: TRBD1; size: NA; DNA: TGTGCCAGCAGTCTATACAGGGGAACTGGAAACACCATATATTTT; CDR3: CASSLYRGTGNTIYF
J: TRBJ2-3; V: TRBV9; D: TRBD2; size: NA; DNA: TGTGCCAGCAGCCTAGACGCAGCGGGGGGGGGCACAGATACGCAGTATTTT; CDR3: CASSLDAAGGGTDTQYF
J: TRBJ2-7; V: TRBV3-1/TRBV3-2; D: NA; size: NA; DNA: TGTGCCAGCAGCCAAGGGACAGCCGATCCTTCCGGAGAGCAGTACTTC; CDR3: CASSQGTADPSGEQYF
J: TRBJ1-1; V: TRBV5-4; D: TRBD1; size: NA; DNA: TGTGCCAGCAAGGGGACAGAAAAGAGGAACACTGAAGCTTTCTTT; CDR3: CASKGTEKRNTEAFF
J: TRBJ2-7; V: TRBV21-1; D: NA; size: NA; DNA: TGTGCCAGCAGCAAGGGCCCAGGGCGCGACGAGCAGTACTTC; CDR3: CASSKGPGRDEQYF
J: TRBJ2-4; V: TRBV11-2; D: TRBD2; size: once; DNA: TGTGCCAGCAGCTTAGGGAGTGAGCGGGGCGGCATTCAGTACTTC; CDR3: CASSLGSERGGIQYF
J: TRBJ1-1; V: TRBV7-2; D: NA; size: NA; DNA: TGTGCCAGCAGCTTAGGAAAGCGGACTGAAGCTTTCTTT; CDR3: CASSLGKRTEAFF
J: TRBJ1-6; V: TRBV7-2; D: NA; size: NA; DNA: TGTGCCAGCAGCTTAGCGCAGGGGCAGTCACCCCTCCACTTT; CDR3: CASSLAQGQSPLHF
J: TRBJ1-1; V: TRBV24-1; D: NA; size: NA; DNA: TGTGCCACCAGTGATGATGTGGGCGAAGCTTTCTTT; CDR3: CATSDDVGEAFF
J: TRBJ2-5; V: TRBV5-6; D: NA; size: once; DNA: TGTGCCAGCAGCTGGCTTAGCGTCCAAGAGACCCAGTACTTC; CDR3: CASSWLSVQETQYF
J: TRBJ1-1; V: TRBV5-1; D: TRBD1; size: NA; DNA: TGCGCCAGCAGCCCATCCGACAGGGGTTTGAACACTGAAGCTTTCTTT; CDR3: CASSPSDRGLNTEAFF
J: TRBJ2-5; V: TRBV5-1; D: NA; size: few; DNA: TGCGCCAGCAGCTTGGCCTTCAGTCCGGAGACCCAGTACTTC; CDR3: CASSLAFSPETQYF
J: TRBJ1-5; V: TRBV5-8; D: NA; size: NA; DNA: TGTGCCAGCAGCCGGAGGGTCTCCCACAGCAATCAGCCCCAGCATTTT; CDR3: CASSRRVSHSNQPQHF
J: TRBJ1-1; V: TRBV6-5; D: NA; size: NA; DNA: TGTGCCAGCAGTTCCCCCTCCGGGATGAACACTGAAGCTTTCTTT; CDR3: CASSSPSGMNTEAFF
J: TRBJ2-5; V: TRBV5-1; D: NA; size: NA; DNA: TGCGCCAGCGGGGGAGACGGGGACATCGGAGAGACCCAGTACTTC; CDR3: CASGGDGDIGETQYF
J: TRBJ1-5; V: TRBV3-1/TRBV3-2; D: NA; size: NA; DNA: TGTGCCAGCAGCCAAGGTCCGGAGCCCCAGCATTTT; CDR3: CASSQGPEPQHF
J: TRBJ1-5; V: TRBV18; D: NA; size: NA; DNA: TGTGCCAGCTCACCAGGGAGGGATCAGCCCCAGCATTTT; CDR3: CASSPGRDQPQHF
J: TRBJ1-5; V: TRBV15; D: NA; size: NA; DNA: TGTGCCACCAGCAGAGATGGGGGGAATCAGCCCCAGCATTTT; CDR3: CATSRDGGNQPQHF
J: TRBJ1-5; V: TRBV2; D: TRBD1; size: NA; DNA: TGTGCCAGCAGTAGGACAGGGGACAGAATGGAGCCCCAGCATTTT; CDR3: CASSRTGDRMEPQHF
J: TRBJ2-1; V: TRBV3-1/TRBV3-2; D: NA; size: NA; DNA: TGTGCCAGCAGCCAAGTTCGAGCCATTGAGCAGTTCTTC; CDR3: CASSQVRAIEQFF
J: TRBJ1-5; V: TRBV7-2; D: TRBD1; size: NA; DNA: TGTGCCAGCAGCCGCGGACAGGGCAATCAGCCCCAGCATTTT; CDR3: CASSRGQGNQPQHF
J: TRBJ1-1; V: TRBV6-1; D: NA; size: NA; DNA: TGTGCCAGCAGTGAAGGGGAGAGGACTGAAGCTTTCTTT; CDR3: CASSEGERTEAFF
J: TRBJ1-4; V: TRBV30; D: NA; size: NA; DNA: TGTGCCTGGAGTGTTCTAACTCTTCAAGAAAAACTGTTTTTT; CDR3: CAWSVLTLQEKLFF
J: TRBJ1-1; V: TRBV25-1; D: TRBD1; size: NA; DNA: TGTGCCAGCAGTGACCCACAGGGGCAAGTCACTGAAGCTTTCTTT; CDR3: CASSDPQGQVTEAFF
J: TRBJ2-3; V: TRBV18; D: TRBD2; size: NA; DNA: TGTGCCAGCTCACCCCCGCCTAGCGGGGGAACAGATACGCAGTATTTT; CDR3: CASSPPPSGGTDTQYF
J: TRBJ1-2; V: TRBV7-8; D: NA; size: few; DNA: TGTGCCAGCAGCTTGGGAGGGGGATCTGGCTACACCTTC; CDR3: CASSLGGGSGYTF
J: TRBJ2-3; V: TRBV29-1; D: NA; size: NA; DNA: TGCAGCGTGGATGGACAGACTAACACAGATACGCAGTATTTT; CDR3: CSVDGQTNTDTQYF
J: TRBJ2-3; V: TRBV9; D: TRBD2; size: few; DNA: TGTGCCAGCAGCGGAGCCCAGGGGAGCGGGGGGCGGAGCACAGATACGCAGTATTTT; CDR3: CASSGAQGSGGRSTDTQYF
J: TRBJ2-1; V: TRBV11-2; D: TRBD1; size: NA; DNA: TGTGCCAGCAGCTTGAGGGGGCACAATGAGCAGTTCTTC; CDR3: CASSLRGHNEQFF
J: TRBJ2-5; V: TRBV2; D: NA; size: NA; DNA: TGTGCCAGCAGTCAGGGGACCCAGTACTTC; CDR3: CASSQGTQYF
J: TRBJ1-1; V: TRBV6-5; D: NA; size: many; DNA: TGTGCCAGCAGTCATGGGACGCGGGGCACTGAAGCTTTCTTT; CDR3: CASSHGTRGTEAFF
J: TRBJ2-7; V: TRBV19; D: NA; size: NA; DNA: TGTGCCAGTAGTATCCTACCAGGGGATACCTACGAGCAGTACTTC; CDR3: CASSILPGDTYEQYF
J: TRBJ1-1; V: TRBV10-3; D: NA; size: NA; DNA: TGTGCCATCCGGGAAAATGAGGCGGGGGGAGCTTTCTTT; CDR3: CAIRENEAGGAFF
J: TRBJ1-3; V: TRBV5-6; D: NA; size: once; DNA: TGTGCCAGCAGCCCGAGAGGGAAGGCTGGAAACACCATATATTTT; CDR3: CASSPRGKAGNTIYF
J: TRBJ1-2; V: TRBV20-1; D: NA; size: NA; DNA: TGCAGTGCTAGTCCTTACGGAGGGACGTACACCTATGGCTACACCTTC; CDR3: CSASPYGGTYTYGYTF
J: TRBJ1-2; V: TRBV3-1/TRBV3-2; D: TRBD1; size: NA; DNA: TGTGCCAGCAGCCTTCTAAGGGACAGCACGGGTCACGGCGGCTACACCTTC; CDR3: CASSLLRDSTGHGGYTF
J: TRBJ1-4; V: TRBV2; D: NA; size: once; DNA: TGTGCCAGCACGGCAGGGCCTGCAACTAATGAAAAACTGTTTTTT; CDR3: CASTAGPATNEKLFF
J: TRBJ2-7; V: TRBV18; D: NA; size: once; DNA: TGTGCCAGCTCACCAGGTCCCGGGGTCTACGAGCAGTACTTC; CDR3: CASSPGPGVYEQYF
J: TRBJ2-7; V: TRBV6-5; D: TRBD2; size: NA; DNA: TGTGCCAGCAGGACTGTAGCGGGGGGAAGCTACGAGCAGTACTTC; CDR3: CASRTVAGGSYEQYF
J: TRBJ2-7; V: TRBV28; D: NA; size: NA; DNA: TGTGCCAGCAGTAAATTGGGGCGAGGCATCGTACCCCACGAGCAGTACTTC; CDR3: CASSKLGRGIVPHEQYF
J: TRBJ2-3; V: TRBV28; D: TRBD1; size: NA; DNA: TGTGCCAGCAGTGCCTGGGCCACAGGGGAGCAGGGAGATACGCAGTATTTT; CDR3: CASSAWATGEQGDTQYF
J: TRBJ1-5; V: TRBV6-1; D: NA; size: NA; DNA: TGTGCCAGCAGTGAACGACGGGTGGGTCAGCCCCAGCATTTT; CDR3: CASSERRVGQPQHF
J: TRBJ1-2; V: TRBV6-5; D: NA; size: NA; DNA: TGTGCCAGCAGTCCCGGGACAAAAGTCTATGGCTACACCTTC; CDR3: CASSPGTKVYGYTF
J: TRBJ1-1; V: TRBV18; D: TRBD1; size: NA; DNA: TGTGCCAGCTCACCTCCCAGACAGGGAGTGGGGTACACTGAAGCTTTCTTT; CDR3: CASSPPRQGVGYTEAFF
J: TRBJ1-6; V: TRBV30; D: NA; size: NA; DNA: TGTGCCTGGAGTCGAGACAGGCTCGGAAGCTCACCCCTCCACTTT; CDR3: CAWSRDRLGSSPLHF
J: TRBJ2-3; V: TRBV10-3; D: TRBD1; size: NA; DNA: TGTGCCATCAGTGAAGGGGGCGCAGATACGCAGTATTTT; CDR3: CAISEGGADTQYF